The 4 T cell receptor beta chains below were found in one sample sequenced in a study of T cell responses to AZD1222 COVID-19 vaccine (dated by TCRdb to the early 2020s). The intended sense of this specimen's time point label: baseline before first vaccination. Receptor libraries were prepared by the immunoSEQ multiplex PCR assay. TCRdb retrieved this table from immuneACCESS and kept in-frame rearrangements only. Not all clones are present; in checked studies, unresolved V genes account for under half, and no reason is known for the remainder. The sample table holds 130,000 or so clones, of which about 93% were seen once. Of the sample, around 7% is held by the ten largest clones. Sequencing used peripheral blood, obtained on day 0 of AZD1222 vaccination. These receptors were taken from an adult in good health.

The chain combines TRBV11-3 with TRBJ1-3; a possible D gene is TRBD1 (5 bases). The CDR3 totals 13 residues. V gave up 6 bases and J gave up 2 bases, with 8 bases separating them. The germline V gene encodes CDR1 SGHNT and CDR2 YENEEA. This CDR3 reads CASSRGAGNTIYF. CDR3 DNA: TGTGCCAGCAGTCGGGGGGCTGGAAACACCATATATTTT.

CDR3 bases: TGTGCCAGCAGCCCCCGACCGGCCAGTGGAAACACCATATATTTT. Translated: CASSPRPASGNTIYF. J is TRBJ1-3 and V is TRBV11-2; D gene unclear. The CDR3 has 15 residues. Germline V gives CDR1 SGHAT, CDR2 FQNNGV. The germline V and J ends were trimmed by 5 bases and 3 bases, with 14 bases remaining between them.

The CDR3 nucleotides read TGTGCCAGCAGCCAGGCCCGAACTAGCGGGAGATACCGGACCCAGTACTTC. Encoded protein: CASSQARTSGRYRTQYF. The J gene is TRBJ2-5, the V gene TRBV3-1 (or the pseudogene TRBV3-2); the match to TRBD2 covers 11 bases. This CDR3 has 17 amino acids. Per germline, CDR1 LGHDT and CDR2 YNNKEL (reference sequence). Trimming at V came to 3 bases and at J to 7 bases, leaving 13 bases not matched to a gene.

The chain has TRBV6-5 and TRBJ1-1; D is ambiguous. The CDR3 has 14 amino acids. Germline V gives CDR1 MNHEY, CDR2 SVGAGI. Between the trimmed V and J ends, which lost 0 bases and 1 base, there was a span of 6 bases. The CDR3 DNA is TGTGCCAGCAGTTACTCTTCCTGGAACACTGAAGCTTTCTTT. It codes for CASSYSSWNTEAFF.